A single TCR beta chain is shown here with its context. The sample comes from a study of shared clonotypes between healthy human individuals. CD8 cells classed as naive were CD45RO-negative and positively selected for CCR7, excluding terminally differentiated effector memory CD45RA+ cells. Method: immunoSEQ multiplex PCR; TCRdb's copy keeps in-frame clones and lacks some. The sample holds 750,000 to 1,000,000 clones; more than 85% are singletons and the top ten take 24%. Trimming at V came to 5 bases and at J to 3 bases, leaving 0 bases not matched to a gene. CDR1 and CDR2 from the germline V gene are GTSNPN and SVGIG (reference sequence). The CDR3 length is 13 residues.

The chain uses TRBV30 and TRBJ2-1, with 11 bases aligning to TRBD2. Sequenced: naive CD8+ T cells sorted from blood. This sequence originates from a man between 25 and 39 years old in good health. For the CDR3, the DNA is TGTGCCTGGGGGACTAGCGGCTACAATGAGCAGTTCTTC. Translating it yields CAWGTSGYNEQFF. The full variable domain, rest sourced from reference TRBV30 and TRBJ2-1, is SQTIHQWPATLVQPVGSPLSLECTVEGTSNPNLYWYRQAAGRGLQLLFYSVGIGQISSEVPQNLSASRPQDRQFILSSKKLLLSDSGFYLCAWGTSGYNEQFFGPGTRLTVL.